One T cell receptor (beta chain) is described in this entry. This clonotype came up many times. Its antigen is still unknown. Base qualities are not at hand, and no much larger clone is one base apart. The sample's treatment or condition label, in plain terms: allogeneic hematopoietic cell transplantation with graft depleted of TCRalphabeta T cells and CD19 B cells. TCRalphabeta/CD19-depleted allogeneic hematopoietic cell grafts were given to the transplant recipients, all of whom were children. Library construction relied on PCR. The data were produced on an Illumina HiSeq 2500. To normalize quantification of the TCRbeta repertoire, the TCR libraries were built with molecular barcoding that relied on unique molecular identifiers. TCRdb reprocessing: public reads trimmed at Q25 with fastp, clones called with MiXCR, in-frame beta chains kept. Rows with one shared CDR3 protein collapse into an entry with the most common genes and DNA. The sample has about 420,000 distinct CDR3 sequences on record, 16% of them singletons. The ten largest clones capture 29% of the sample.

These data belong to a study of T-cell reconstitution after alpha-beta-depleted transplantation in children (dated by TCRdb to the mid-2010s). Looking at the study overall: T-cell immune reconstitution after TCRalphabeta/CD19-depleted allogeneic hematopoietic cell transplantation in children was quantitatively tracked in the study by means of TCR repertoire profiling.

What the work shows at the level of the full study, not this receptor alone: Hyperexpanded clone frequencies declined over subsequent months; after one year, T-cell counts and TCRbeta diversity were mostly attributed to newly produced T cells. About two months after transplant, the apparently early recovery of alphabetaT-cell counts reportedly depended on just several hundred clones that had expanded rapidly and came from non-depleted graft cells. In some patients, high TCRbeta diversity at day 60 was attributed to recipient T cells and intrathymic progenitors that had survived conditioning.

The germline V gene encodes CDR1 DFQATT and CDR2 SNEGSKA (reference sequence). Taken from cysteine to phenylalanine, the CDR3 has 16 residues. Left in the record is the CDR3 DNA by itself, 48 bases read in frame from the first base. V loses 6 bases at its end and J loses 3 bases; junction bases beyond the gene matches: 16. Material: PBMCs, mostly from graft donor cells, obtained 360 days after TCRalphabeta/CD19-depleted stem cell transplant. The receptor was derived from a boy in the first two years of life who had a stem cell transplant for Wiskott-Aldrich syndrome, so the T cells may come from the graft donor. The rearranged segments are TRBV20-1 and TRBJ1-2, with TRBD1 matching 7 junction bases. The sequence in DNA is TGCAGTGCCCCCCTCGGACAGGTTCGCCCGTACTATGGCTACACCTTC. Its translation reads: CSAPLGQVRPYYGYTF.